This TCR beta chain was retrieved from a study of cytomegalovirus exposure and HLA in healthy donors. General study findings and limits: In a later analysis, parvovirus B19, influenza, CMV and Epstein-Barr virus appeared linked to several top co-occurrence clusters.

For this clone: As yet, its antigen is unknown.

Researchers ran the PCR with 60 Vbeta and 13 Jbeta primers. Clones were read by immunoSEQ multiplex PCR, and TCRdb kept only the in-frame ones, dropping some. The repertoire includes approximately 67,000 clones, roughly 65% of them detected once, and just over 2% sits in the top ten. V was shortened by 4 bases and J by 6 bases, with 15 bases between the two germline ends. The CDR3 contains 14 residues. Germline values: CDR1 MNHEY, CDR2 SMNVEV (reference sequence). The chain carries TRBV27 and TRBJ2-5; D is perhaps TRBD1 (6 bases). Sequencing input: PBMCs. This clonotype was obtained from a woman aged 25-40 years in good health and CMV-seronegative. The CDR3 DNA reads TGTGCCAGCAGTTCATTAACAGGGTTGAAGACCCAGTACTTC. Translating gives CASSSLTGLKTQYF.